Below, one T cell receptor beta chain is given with its context. As yet, its antigen is unknown. TCRdb's copy holds only in-frame clones and misses some; the assay was immunoSEQ multiplex PCR. Of around 120,000 clones listed, roughly 85% are singletons. This entry belongs to a study of T cell responses to AZD1222 COVID-19 vaccine. Overall study findings and caveats: Possibly, clonal diversity was underestimated; donors were largely white British and included more females.

Investigators merged groups given second doses at roughly 4 or roughly 12 weeks. This CDR3 is 14 amino acids long. Germline V gene lookup returns CDR1 SGHKS and CDR2 YYEKEE (reference sequence). V gave up 2 bases and J gave up 4 bases; unmatched junction bases: 3. This TCR was sampled from an adult who received the AZD1222 COVID-19 vaccine. The chain employs TRBV5-5 and TRBJ2-3; 8 positions match TRBD1. The material sequenced was peripheral blood, taken 28 days after the second AZD1222 dose. The CDR3 coding sequence is TGTGCCAGCAGCTTAAGGACAGGGTCAGATACGCAGTATTTT. Protein sequence: CASSLRTGSDTQYF.